The entry below describes one T cell receptor beta chain. This CDR3 is built from 15 residues. Deletions cut 3 bases from V and 0 bases from J, with 9 bases between. Germline CDR1 reads LGHDT; CDR2 reads YNNKEL (reference sequence). Assay used: immunoSEQ multiplex PCR; TCRdb lists only in-frame clones, some missing. The repertoire holds some 270,000 clones, with 88% as singletons. This sample was taken from a study of blood T cell repertoires in COVID-19. The material sequenced was PBMCs or T cells enriched from blood (not recorded which). V gene TRBV3-1 (or the pseudogene TRBV3-2) combines with J gene TRBJ2-4, with D possibly being TRBD2 (6 bases). This receptor was identified in a woman aged 40 to 55 who had been exposed to COVID-19. The CDR3 here is CASSHGGIAKNIQYF. CDR3 in DNA: TGTGCCAGCAGCCATGGAGGGATAGCCAAAAACATTCAGTACTTC.